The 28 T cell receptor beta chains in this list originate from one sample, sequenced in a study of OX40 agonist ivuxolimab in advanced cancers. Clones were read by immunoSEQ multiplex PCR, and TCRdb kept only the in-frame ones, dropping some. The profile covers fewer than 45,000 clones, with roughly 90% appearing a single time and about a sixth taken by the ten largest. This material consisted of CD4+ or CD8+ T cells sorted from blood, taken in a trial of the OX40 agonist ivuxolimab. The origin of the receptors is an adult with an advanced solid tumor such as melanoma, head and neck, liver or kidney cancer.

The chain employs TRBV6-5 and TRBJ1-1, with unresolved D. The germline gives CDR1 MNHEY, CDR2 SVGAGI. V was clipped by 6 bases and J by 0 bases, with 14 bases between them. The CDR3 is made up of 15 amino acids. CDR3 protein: CASRQWVSLNTEAFF. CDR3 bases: TGTGCCAGCAGGCAATGGGTCAGCCTGAACACTGAAGCTTTCTTT.

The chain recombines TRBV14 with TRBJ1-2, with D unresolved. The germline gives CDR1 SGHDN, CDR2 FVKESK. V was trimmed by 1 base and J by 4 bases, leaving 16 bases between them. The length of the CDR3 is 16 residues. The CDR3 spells CASSQGVSMDFYGYTF. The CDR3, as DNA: TGTGCCAGCAGCCAAGGGGTATCGATGGATTTCTATGGCTACACCTTC.

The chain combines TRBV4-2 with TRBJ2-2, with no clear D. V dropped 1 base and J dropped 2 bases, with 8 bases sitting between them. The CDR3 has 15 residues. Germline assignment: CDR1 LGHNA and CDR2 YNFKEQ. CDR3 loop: CASSQARTNTGELFF. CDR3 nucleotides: TGTGCCAGCAGCCAAGCTCGTACTAACACCGGGGAGCTGTTTTTT.

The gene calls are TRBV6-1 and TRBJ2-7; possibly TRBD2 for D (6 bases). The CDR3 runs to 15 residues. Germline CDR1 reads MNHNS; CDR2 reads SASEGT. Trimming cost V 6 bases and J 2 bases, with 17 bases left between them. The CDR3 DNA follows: TGTGCCAGCAGCGTAGACTACGGCGGGACCTACGAGCAGTACTTC. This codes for CASSVDYGGTYEQYF.

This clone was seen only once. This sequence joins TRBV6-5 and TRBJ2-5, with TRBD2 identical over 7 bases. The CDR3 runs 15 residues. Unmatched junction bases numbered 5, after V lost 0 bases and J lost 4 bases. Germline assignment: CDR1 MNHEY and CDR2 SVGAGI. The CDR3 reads CASSYSGWEGETQYF. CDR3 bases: TGTGCCAGCAGTTACTCGGGTTGGGAGGGAGAGACCCAGTACTTC.

CDR3 sequence reads: CASSLAGENEQFF. The CDR3 DNA follows: TGTGCCAGCAGCTTAGCGGGGGAGAATGAGCAGTTCTTC. The chain joins TRBV7-9 to TRBJ2-1, with D perhaps matching TRBD1 or TRBD2 (5 bases each). The V end lost 0 bases, the J end lost 7 bases, and 7 bases lay between the germline ends. CDR1 is SEHNR, CDR2 FQNEAQ, per germline (reference sequence). The length of the CDR3 is 13 residues. The full variable domain, completed using reference TRBV7-9 and TRBJ2-1, is DTGVSQNPRHKITKRGQNVTFRCDPISEHNRLYWYRQTLGQGPEFLTYFQNEAQLEKSRLLSDRFSAERPKGSFSTLEIQRTEQGDSAMYLCASSLAGENEQFFGPGTRLTVL.

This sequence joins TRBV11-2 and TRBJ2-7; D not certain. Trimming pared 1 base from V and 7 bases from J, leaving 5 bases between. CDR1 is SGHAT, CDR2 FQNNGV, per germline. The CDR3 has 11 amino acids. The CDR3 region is CASSLGEEQYF. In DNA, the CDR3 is TGTGCCAGCAGCTTAGGAGAGGAGCAGTACTTC.

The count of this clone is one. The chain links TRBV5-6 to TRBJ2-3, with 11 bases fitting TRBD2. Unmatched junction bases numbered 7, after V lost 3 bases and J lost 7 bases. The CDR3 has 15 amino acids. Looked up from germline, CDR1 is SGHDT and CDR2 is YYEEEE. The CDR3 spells CASSYLAGGPYTQYF. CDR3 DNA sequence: TGTGCCAGCAGCTACCTAGCGGGGGGACCCTATACGCAGTATTTT. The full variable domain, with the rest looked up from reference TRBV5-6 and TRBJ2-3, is DAGVTQSPTHLIKTRGQQVTLRCSPKSGHDTVSWYQQALGQGPQFIFQYYEEEERQRGNFPDRFSGHQFPNYSSELNVNALLLGDSALYLCASSYLAGGPYTQYFGPGTRLTVL.

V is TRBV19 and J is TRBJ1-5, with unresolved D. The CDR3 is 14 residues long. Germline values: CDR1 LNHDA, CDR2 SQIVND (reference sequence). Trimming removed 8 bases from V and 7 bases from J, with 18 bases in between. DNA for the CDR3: TGTGCCAGTCGTCAAGGGAGGAGAGGGCAGCCCCAGCATTTT. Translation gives CASRQGRRGQPQHF. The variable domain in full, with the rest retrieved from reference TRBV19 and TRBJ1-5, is DGGITQSPKYLFRKEGQNVTLSCEQNLNHDAMYWYRQDPGQGLRLIYYSQIVNDFQKGDIAEGYSVSREKKESFPLTVTSAQKNPTAFYLCASRQGRRGQPQHFGDGTRLSIL.

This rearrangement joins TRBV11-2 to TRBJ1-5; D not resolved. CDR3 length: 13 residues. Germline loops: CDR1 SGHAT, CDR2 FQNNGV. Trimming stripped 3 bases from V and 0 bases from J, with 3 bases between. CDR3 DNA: TGTGCCAGCAGCTTCCATAGCAATCAGCCCCAGCATTTT. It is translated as CASSFHSNQPQHF.

The CDR3 nucleotides are TGTGCCAGCTGGGGACAGGTTGATGAAGCTTTCTTT. Translation gives CASWGQVDEAFF. The chain joins TRBV2 to TRBJ1-1; 8 bases fit TRBD1. CDR3 size: 12 residues. V shed 8 bases, J shed 7 bases, and the junction held 6 bases outside the gene matches. Germline V gene lookup returns CDR1 SNHLY and CDR2 FYNNEI.

CDR3 residues: CATSRDARTGDNQETQYF. CDR3 bases: TGTGCCACCAGCAGAGATGCCCGGACAGGGGACAACCAAGAGACCCAGTACTTC. The J gene is TRBJ2-5, the V gene TRBV15, with 9 bases fitting TRBD1. The trim removed 0 bases at V and 0 bases at J, leaving 8 bases unmatched. The CDR3 sequence is 18 residues long. The germline V gene has CDR1 LNHNV and CDR2 YYDKDF (reference sequence).

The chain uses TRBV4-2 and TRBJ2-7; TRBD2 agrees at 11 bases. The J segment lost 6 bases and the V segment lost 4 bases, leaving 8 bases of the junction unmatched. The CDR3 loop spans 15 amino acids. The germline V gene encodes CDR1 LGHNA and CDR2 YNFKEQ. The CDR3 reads CASSLLAGVLFEQYF. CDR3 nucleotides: TGTGCCAGCAGCCTACTAGCGGGAGTTCTGTTCGAGCAGTACTTC.

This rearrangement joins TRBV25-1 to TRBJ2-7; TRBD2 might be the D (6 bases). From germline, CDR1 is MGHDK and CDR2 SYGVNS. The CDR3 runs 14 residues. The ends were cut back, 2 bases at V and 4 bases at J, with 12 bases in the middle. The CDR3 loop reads CASSEGGEQYEQYF. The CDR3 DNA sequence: TGTGCCAGCAGTGAAGGAGGGGAACAATACGAGCAGTACTTC.

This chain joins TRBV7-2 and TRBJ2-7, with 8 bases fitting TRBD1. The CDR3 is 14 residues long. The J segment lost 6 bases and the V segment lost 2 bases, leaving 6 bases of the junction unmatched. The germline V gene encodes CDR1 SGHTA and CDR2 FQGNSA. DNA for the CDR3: TGTGCCAGCAGCTTACCAGGGGGCTTCGTCGAGCAGTACTTC. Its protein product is CASSLPGGFVEQYF.

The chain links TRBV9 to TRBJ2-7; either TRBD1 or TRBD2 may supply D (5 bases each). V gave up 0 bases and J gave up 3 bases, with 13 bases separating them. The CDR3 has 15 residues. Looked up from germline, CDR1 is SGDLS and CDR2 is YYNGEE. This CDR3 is CASSVGGADVYEQYF. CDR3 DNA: TGTGCCAGCAGCGTAGGAGGGGCTGATGTCTACGAGCAGTACTTC.

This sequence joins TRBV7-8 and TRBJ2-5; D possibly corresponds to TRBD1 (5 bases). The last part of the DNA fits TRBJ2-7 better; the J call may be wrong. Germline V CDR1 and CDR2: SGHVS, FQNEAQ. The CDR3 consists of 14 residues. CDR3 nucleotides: TGTGCCAGCAGCTTAGCTAAAGGGGCCCACGAGCAGTACTTC. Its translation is CASSLAKGAHEQYF.

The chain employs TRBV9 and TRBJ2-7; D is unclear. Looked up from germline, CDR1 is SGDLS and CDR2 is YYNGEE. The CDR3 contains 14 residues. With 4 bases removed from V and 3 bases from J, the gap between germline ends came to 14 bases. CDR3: CASSFTGVSYEQYF. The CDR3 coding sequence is TGTGCCAGCAGCTTTACTGGGGTGAGCTACGAGCAGTACTTC.

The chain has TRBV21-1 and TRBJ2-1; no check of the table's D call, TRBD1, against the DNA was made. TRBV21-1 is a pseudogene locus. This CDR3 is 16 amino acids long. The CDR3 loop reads CASSICDRSSYNEQFF. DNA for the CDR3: TGTGCCAGCAGCATTTGCGACAGGAGCTCCTACAATGAGCAGTTCTTC.

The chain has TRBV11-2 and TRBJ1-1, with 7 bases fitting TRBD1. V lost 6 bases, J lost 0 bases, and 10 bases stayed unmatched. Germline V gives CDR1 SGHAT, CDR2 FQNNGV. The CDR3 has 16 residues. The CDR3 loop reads CASRFNRGAVNTEAFF. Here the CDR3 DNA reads TGTGCCAGCAGATTCAACAGGGGAGCTGTGAACACTGAAGCTTTCTTT. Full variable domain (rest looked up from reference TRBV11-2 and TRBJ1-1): EAGVAQSPRYKIIEKRQSVAFWCNPISGHATLYWYQQILGQGPKLLIQFQNNGVVDDSQLPKDRFSAERLKGVDSTLKIQPAKLEDSAVYLCASRFNRGAVNTEAFFGQGTRLTVV.

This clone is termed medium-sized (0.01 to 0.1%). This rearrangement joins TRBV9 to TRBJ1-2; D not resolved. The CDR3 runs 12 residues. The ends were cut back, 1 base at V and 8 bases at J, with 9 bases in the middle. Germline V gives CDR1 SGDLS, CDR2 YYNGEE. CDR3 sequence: CASSVSRSGYTF. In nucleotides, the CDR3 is TGTGCCAGCAGCGTATCCCGGTCGGGCTACACCTTC.

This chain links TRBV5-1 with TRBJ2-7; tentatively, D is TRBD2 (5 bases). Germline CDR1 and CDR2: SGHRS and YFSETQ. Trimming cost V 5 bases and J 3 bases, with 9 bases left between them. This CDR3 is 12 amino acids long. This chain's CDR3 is CASSQLGYEQYF. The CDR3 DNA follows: TGCGCCAGCAGTCAACTAGGCTACGAGCAGTACTTC.

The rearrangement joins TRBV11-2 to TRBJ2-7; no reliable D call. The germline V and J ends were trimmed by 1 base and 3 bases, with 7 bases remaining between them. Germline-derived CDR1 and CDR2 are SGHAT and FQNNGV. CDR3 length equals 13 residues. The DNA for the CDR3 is TGTGCCAGCAGCTTAGGTCTGGGCTACGAGCAGTACTTC. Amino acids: CASSLGLGYEQYF.

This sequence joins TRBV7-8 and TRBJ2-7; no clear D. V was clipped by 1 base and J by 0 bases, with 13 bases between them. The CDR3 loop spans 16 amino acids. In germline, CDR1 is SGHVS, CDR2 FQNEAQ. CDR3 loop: CASSLGRALSSYEQYF. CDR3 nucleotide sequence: TGTGCCAGCAGCTTAGGGCGAGCGTTGAGCTCCTACGAGCAGTACTTC.

The CDR3 nucleotides are TGTGCCAGCAGTTACGATGGGGACAATTTGGATACGCAGTATTTT. This encodes CASSYDGDNLDTQYF. The chain recombines TRBV6-5 with TRBJ2-3, with a weak D call TRBD1 (6 bases). V was clipped by 2 bases and J by 6 bases, with 15 bases between them. The CDR3 totals 15 residues. CDR1 is MNHEY and CDR2 is SVGAGI in the germline V gene.

The CDR3 spells CASRLNSGSHNTGELFF. CDR3 nucleotides: TGTGCAAGTCGGCTTAATAGCGGGAGTCATAACACCGGGGAGCTGTTTTTT. The chain is built from TRBV12-2 and TRBJ2-2; TRBD2 was called by the table and not checked on the DNA. TRBV12-2 is given as a pseudogene. The length of the CDR3 is 17 residues.

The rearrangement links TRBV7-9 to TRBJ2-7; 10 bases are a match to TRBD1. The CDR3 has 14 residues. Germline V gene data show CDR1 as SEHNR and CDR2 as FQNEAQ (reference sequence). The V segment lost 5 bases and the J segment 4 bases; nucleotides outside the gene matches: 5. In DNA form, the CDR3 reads TGTGCCAGCAGCGAGGACAGGGGGACGTACGAGCAGTACTTC. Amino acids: CASSEDRGTYEQYF. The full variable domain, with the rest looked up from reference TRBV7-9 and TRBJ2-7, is DTGVSQNPRHKITKRGQNVTFRCDPISEHNRLYWYRQTLGQGPEFLTYFQNEAQLEKSRLLSDRFSAERPKGSFSTLEIQRTEQGDSAMYLCASSEDRGTYEQYFGPGTRLTVT.

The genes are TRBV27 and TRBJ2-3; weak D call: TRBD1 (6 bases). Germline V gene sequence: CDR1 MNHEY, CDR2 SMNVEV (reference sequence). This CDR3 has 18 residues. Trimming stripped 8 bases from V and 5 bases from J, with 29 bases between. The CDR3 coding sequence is TGTGCCAGCTCCCGTCGCCCCCCGGGACATGGAATTCTAGATACGCAGTATTTT. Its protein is CASSRRPPGHGILDTQYF.